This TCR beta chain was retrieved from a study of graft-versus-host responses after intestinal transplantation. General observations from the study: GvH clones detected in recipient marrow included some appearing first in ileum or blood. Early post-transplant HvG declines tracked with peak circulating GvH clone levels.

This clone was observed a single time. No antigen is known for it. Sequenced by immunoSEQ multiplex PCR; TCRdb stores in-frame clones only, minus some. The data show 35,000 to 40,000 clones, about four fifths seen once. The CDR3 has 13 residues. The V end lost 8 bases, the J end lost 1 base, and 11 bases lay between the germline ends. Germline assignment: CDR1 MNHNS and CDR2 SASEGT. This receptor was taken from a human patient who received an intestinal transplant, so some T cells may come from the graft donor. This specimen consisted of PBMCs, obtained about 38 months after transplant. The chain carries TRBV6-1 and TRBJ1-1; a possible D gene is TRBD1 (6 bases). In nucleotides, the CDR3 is TGTGCCAGCTACAGGGACGCGAACACTGAAGCTTTCTTT. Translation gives CASYRDANTEAFF.